This passage covers 13 T cell receptor beta chains from one sample sequenced in a study of glioma-infiltrating T cells after dendritic cell vaccination. Data came from immunoSEQ multiplex PCR; TCRdb stores just in-frame clones and leaves some out. The profile shows fewer than 100,000 clones, about nine tenths of them singletons. Specimen: blood, collected before dendritic cell vaccination. These receptors all stem from a human donor with glioblastoma.

The V call is TRBV5-1, the J call TRBJ2-7, with 7 bases lining up with TRBD1. The V and J ends lost 3 bases and 1 base, in that order; junction bases with no gene match: 1. This CDR3 is 13 amino acids long. The germline gives CDR1 SGHRS, CDR2 YFSETQ. DNA for the CDR3: TGCGCCAGCAGCTGGGGACAGTCCTACGAGCAGTACTTC. It is translated as CASSWGQSYEQYF.

The chain employs TRBV27 and TRBJ1-5, with TRBD1 matching 10 bases. Germline-derived CDR1 and CDR2 are MNHEY and SMNVEV (reference sequence). Trimming removed 4 bases from V and 7 bases from J; junction bases left unmatched: 4. CDR3 length equals 14 residues. CDR3 DNA sequence: TGTGCCAGCAGTTCCGGACAGGGGGTCCAGCCCCAGCATTTT. Its translation is CASSSGQGVQPQHF.

The gene calls are TRBV6-6 and TRBJ2-6; D is uncertain. CDR3 length: 15 residues. The V and J ends lost 2 bases and 2 bases respectively, with 7 bases between them. Germline V gene lookup returns CDR1 MNHNY and CDR2 SVGAGI (reference sequence). The CDR3: CASSYVRTGANVLTF. In DNA form, the CDR3 reads TGTGCCAGCAGTTACGTGAGGACTGGGGCCAACGTCCTGACTTTC.

This clone turned up a few times. The chain employs TRBV5-1 and TRBJ2-5, with 7 bases matching TRBD2. The J segment lost 0 bases and the V segment lost 0 bases, leaving 11 bases of the junction unmatched. Germline values: CDR1 SGHRS, CDR2 YFSETQ. This CDR3 contains 18 residues. CDR3 nucleotide sequence: TGCGCCAGCAGCTTGGGGTTTCTGGCTAGCGGACACCAAGAGACCCAGTACTTC. Translating it yields CASSLGFLASGHQETQYF.

The V and J genes are TRBV7-2 and TRBJ2-7; 9 bases map to TRBD1. CDR1 and CDR2 from the germline V gene are SGHTA and FQGNSA. CDR3 length equals 17 residues. Trimming removed 5 bases from V and 1 base from J; junction bases left unmatched: 12. The CDR3 loop reads CASSTRVGQGTSYEQYF. The CDR3 DNA is TGTGCCAGCAGCACTAGGGTAGGACAGGGGACTTCCTACGAGCAGTACTTC.

V is TRBV18 and J is TRBJ2-7; TRBD1 agrees at 11 bases. Looked up from germline, CDR1 is KGHSH and CDR2 is LQKENI. The CDR3 has 15 amino acids. With 6 bases clipped from V and 2 bases from J, the junction kept 6 bases outside the gene matches. DNA of the CDR3: TGTGCCAGCTCCCGGGGACAGGGGGGACCCTACGAGCAGTACTTC. Protein product: CASSRGQGGPYEQYF.

The V gene is TRBV7-9, the J gene TRBJ1-6, with unresolved D. The CDR3 is made up of 16 amino acids. V lost 5 bases, J lost 8 bases, and 19 bases lay in between. Germline CDR1 and CDR2: SEHNR and FQNEAQ (reference sequence). The CDR3 DNA sequence: TGTGCCAGCAGCCCTTCAGGCGGGGTTTTGGATTCACCCCTCCACTTT. Protein sequence: CASSPSGGVLDSPLHF.

The chain couples TRBV7-3 to TRBJ2-2; TRBD2 agrees at 13 bases. The trim removed 5 bases at V and 5 bases at J, leaving 8 bases unmatched. Germline assignment: CDR1 SGHTA and CDR2 FQGTGA. The CDR3 consists of 17 residues. In DNA, the CDR3 is TGTGCCAGCAGCCTCGAGGGACTAGCGGGGAATACCGGGGAGCTGTTTTTT. Translation gives CASSLEGLAGNTGELFF.

J is TRBJ2-3 and V is TRBV9; 9 bases agree with TRBD1. This CDR3 contains 12 residues. CDR1 SGDLS and CDR2 YYNGEE come from the germline V gene. V lost 2 bases to trimming and J lost 15 bases; unmatched junction nucleotides: 7. The CDR3: CASSVNRDRVYF. The CDR3 DNA reads TGTGCCAGCAGCGTTAACCGGGACAGGGTATATTTT.

The chain joins TRBV28 to TRBJ1-1; 8 bases match TRBD1. The CDR3 consists of 12 residues. Germline V gene sequence: CDR1 MDHEN, CDR2 SYDVKM. Trimming removed 10 bases from V and 4 bases from J; junction bases left unmatched: 5. The CDR3 spells CATYGQGTEAFF. Written as DNA, the CDR3 is TGTGCCACCTATGGACAGGGCACTGAAGCTTTCTTT.

The chain links TRBV18 to TRBJ1-4, with unresolved D. The germline CDR1 and CDR2 sequences are KGHSH and LQKENI. Trimming shortened V by 2 bases and J by 5 bases, and 9 bases separated the two germline ends. There are 14 residues in the CDR3. The CDR3 nucleotides read TGTGCCAGCTCACCAGTGGCAGCGAATGAAAAACTGTTTTTT. It encodes CASSPVAANEKLFF.

The J gene is TRBJ2-3, the V gene TRBV7-2; a possible D gene is TRBD2 (5 bases). V dropped 5 bases and J dropped 2 bases, with 8 bases sitting between them. The germline CDR1 and CDR2 sequences are SGHTA and FQGNSA. CDR3 length: 13 amino acids. The CDR3 sequence is CASSRTYTDTQYF. The CDR3 coding sequence is TGTGCCAGCAGCCGGACTTACACAGATACGCAGTATTTT.

V is TRBV10-3 and J is TRBJ2-7; 9 bases map to TRBD1. Germline V gene lookup returns CDR1 ENHRY and CDR2 SYGVKD. The CDR3 runs to 13 residues. V lost 8 bases, J lost 3 bases, and 5 bases stayed unmatched. CDR3 sequence reads: CAIGDRGGYEQYF. CDR3 DNA sequence: TGTGCCATCGGCGACAGGGGGGGCTACGAGCAGTACTTC.